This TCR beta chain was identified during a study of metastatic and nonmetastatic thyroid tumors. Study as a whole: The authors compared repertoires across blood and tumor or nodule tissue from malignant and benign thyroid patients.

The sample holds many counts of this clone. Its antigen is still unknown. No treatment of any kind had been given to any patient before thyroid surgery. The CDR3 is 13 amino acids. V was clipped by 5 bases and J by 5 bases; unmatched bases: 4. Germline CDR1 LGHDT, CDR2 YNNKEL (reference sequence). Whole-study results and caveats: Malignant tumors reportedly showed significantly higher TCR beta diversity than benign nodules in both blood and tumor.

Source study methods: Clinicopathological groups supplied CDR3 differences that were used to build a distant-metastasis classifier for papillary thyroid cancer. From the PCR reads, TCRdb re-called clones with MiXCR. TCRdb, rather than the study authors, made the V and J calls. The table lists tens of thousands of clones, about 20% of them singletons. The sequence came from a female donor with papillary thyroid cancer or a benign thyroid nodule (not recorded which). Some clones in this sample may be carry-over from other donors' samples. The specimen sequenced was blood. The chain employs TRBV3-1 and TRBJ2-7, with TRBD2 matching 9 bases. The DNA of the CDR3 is TGTGCCAGCAGCGTCGGGACTAGCAACGAGCAGTACTTC. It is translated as CASSVGTSNEQYF.